This passage covers 28 T cell receptor beta chains from one sample sequenced in a study of T cells after posttransplantation cyclophosphamide (dated by TCRdb to the mid-2010s). The library came from the immunoSEQ multiplex PCR assay. In TCRdb, the immuneACCESS table is reduced to in-frame sequences with V and J assigned. These tables do not hold every clone; where another copy was compared, an unresolved V gene accounts for under half, and the others remain unexplained. The sample comprises under 40,000 clones, and every one was counted more than once. The ten largest account for 6.7% of the sample. Sequences were obtained from PBMCs. Source of these receptors: a woman aged 50 to 60 in good health and a related stem cell transplant donor.

V is TRBV5-1 and J is TRBJ2-3; TRBD2 might be the D (5 bases). The germline gives CDR1 SGHRS, CDR2 YFSETQ. V was trimmed by 4 bases and J by 1 base, leaving 13 bases between them. The CDR3 contains 15 residues. CDR3 region: CASSPDWLRTDTQYF. As DNA, the CDR3 is TGCGCCAGCAGCCCGGACTGGTTACGCACAGATACGCAGTATTTT.

The V and J genes are TRBV7-8 and TRBJ2-7, with 7 nucleotides matching TRBD1. The CDR3 is made up of 15 amino acids. The germline V gene has CDR1 SGHVS and CDR2 FQNEAQ. J was trimmed by 0 bases and V by 6 bases; bases with no gene match: 8. The CDR3 reads CASRPYRGRSYEQYF. CDR3 nucleotide sequence: TGTGCCAGCAGACCCTACAGGGGACGCTCCTACGAGCAGTACTTC.

The rearrangement links TRBV24-1 to TRBJ2-2; 11 positions agree with TRBD2. Germline assignment: CDR1 KGHDR and CDR2 SFDVKD. V dropped 3 bases and J dropped 9; count of bases not matched to a gene: 2. The CDR3 extends over 14 amino acids. The CDR3 loop reads CATSDTSGSWELFF. DNA of the CDR3: TGTGCCACCAGTGATACTAGCGGGAGCTGGGAGCTGTTTTTT.

This clone has at least ten counts. J is TRBJ2-1 and V is TRBV29-1, with 12 bases identical to TRBD2. The V segment lost 4 bases and the J segment 4 bases; nucleotides outside the gene matches: 2. Germline lookup yields CDR1 SQVTM and CDR2 ANQGSEA. This CDR3 spans 14 amino acids. Here the CDR3 reads CSVAGLAGYNEQFF. DNA for the CDR3: TGCAGCGTTGCGGGACTAGCGGGTTACAATGAGCAGTTCTTC.

This chain joins TRBV7-3 and TRBJ2-5; 8 bases agree with TRBD2. The length of the CDR3 is 14 residues. The V and J ends lost 7 bases and 5 bases, in that order; junction bases with no gene match: 9. Germline CDR1 and CDR2: SGHTA and FQGTGA. The CDR3 nucleotides read TGTGCCAGCACCTCCGGGGGGGGGTCTGAGACCCAGTACTTC. It yields the protein CASTSGGGSETQYF.

This clone was counted at least ten times. The chain is built from TRBV4-1 and TRBJ2-5, with 8 bases matching TRBD2. Losses at the gene ends were 3 bases for V and 4 bases for J; bases not matched to a gene: 7. The germline CDR1 and CDR2 sequences are MGHRA and YSYEKL. The CDR3 extends over 15 amino acids. In nucleotides, the CDR3 is TGCGCCAGCAGCCATACAGCGGGAGTAGGAGAGACCCAGTACTTC. Protein product: CASSHTAGVGETQYF.

Ten or more counts support this clone. J is TRBJ1-5 and V is TRBV5-1; TRBD1 aligns across 8 bases. The germline CDR1 and CDR2 sequences are SGHRS and YFSETQ. With 0 bases clipped from V and 2 bases from J, the junction kept 1 base outside the gene matches. CDR3 length: 15 amino acids. The CDR3 region is CASSLGTGRNQPQHF. The CDR3 nucleotides are TGCGCCAGCAGCTTGGGGACAGGGCGCAATCAGCCCCAGCATTTT.

At least ten counts were recorded for this clone. This chain connects TRBV6-5 to TRBJ2-1; 10 positions match TRBD1. Per germline, CDR1 MNHEY and CDR2 SVGAGI. V trimming: 6 bases; J trimming: 8 bases; junction bases outside the gene matches: 4. The CDR3 runs 13 residues. The CDR3 sequence is CASRGQGNHEQFF. The DNA of the CDR3 is TGTGCCAGCAGGGGACAGGGGAACCATGAGCAGTTCTTC.

This clone was detected ten times or more. The rearrangement uses TRBV28 and TRBJ2-7; possible D gene TRBD2, 6 bases. Trimming took 8 bases from V and 1 from J, leaving 9 bases between them. CDR1 is MDHEN, CDR2 SYDVKM, per germline. The CDR3 runs to 12 residues. The CDR3 coding sequence is TGTGCCAGCGGGGGGATGTCCTACGAGCAGTACTTC. Translated: CASGGMSYEQYF.

In its sample, this clone was seen many times. The rearrangement uses TRBV5-1 and TRBJ2-1; TRBD2 matches 9 bases. The CDR3 totals 15 residues. Unmatched junction bases numbered 8, after V lost 2 bases and J lost 8 bases. CDR1 is SGHRS, CDR2 YFSETQ, per germline. Here the CDR3 reads CASSFQSGRYDEQFF. The DNA for the CDR3 is TGCGCCAGCAGCTTCCAAAGCGGGAGGTACGATGAGCAGTTCTTC. The whole variable domain, filled in from reference TRBV5-1 and TRBJ2-1, reads KAGVTQTPRYLIKTRGQQVTLSCSPISGHRSVSWYQQTPGQGLQFLFEYFSETQRNKGNFPGRFSGRQFSNSRSEMNVSTLELGDSALYLCASSFQSGRYDEQFFGPGTRLTVL.

This clone was seen many times. This sequence joins TRBV11-2 and TRBJ1-3, with D unresolved. Germline CDR1 and CDR2: SGHAT and FQNNGV. There are 12 residues in the CDR3. The V gene lost 5 bases and the J gene lost 8 bases, with 10 bases spanning the gap. The CDR3 loop reads CASSPGSDTIYF. For the CDR3, the DNA is TGTGCCAGCAGCCCCGGTTCGGACACCATATATTTT.

This clone showed up many times. V usage is TRBV2 and J usage is TRBJ1-5; possibly TRBD1 for D (5 bases). The CDR3 is 17 amino acids. Germline V gives CDR1 SNHLY, CDR2 FYNNEI. The V gene lost 1 base and the J gene lost 7 bases, with 20 bases spanning the gap. DNA of the CDR3: TGTGCCAGCAGTGAAGGAGGGCTGGTTGCTCGGGGGCAGCCCCAGCATTTT. Residues: CASSEGGLVARGQPQHF.

This clone occurred a few times. This rearrangement joins TRBV2 to TRBJ2-3; tentative D call: TRBD2 (5 bases). The CDR3 consists of 15 residues. The V and J ends lost 7 bases and 0 bases respectively, with 14 bases between them. Germline V CDR1 and CDR2: SNHLY, FYNNEI. The CDR3 nucleotides read TGTGCCAGCACTCGAGCGGAGACTAGCACAGATACGCAGTATTTT. This sequence encodes CASTRAETSTDTQYF. The full variable domain, completed using reference TRBV2 and TRBJ2-3, is EPEVTQTPSHQVTQMGQEVILRCVPISNHLYFYWYRQILGQKVEFLVSFYNNEISEKSEIFDDQFSVERPDGSNFTLKIRSTKLEDSAMYFCASTRAETSTDTQYFGPGTRLTVL.

There are many counts of this clone. The chain recombines TRBV2 with TRBJ2-5, with a possible D match to TRBD1 (8 bases). There are 14 residues in the CDR3. Germline V lookup: CDR1 SNHLY, CDR2 FYNNEI. V lost 5 bases and J 2 bases, leaving 12 bases between the germline ends. This CDR3 reads CASSKQGGQETQYF. In DNA form, the CDR3 reads TGTGCCAGCAGTAAACAGGGGGGGCAAGAGACCCAGTACTTC.

This clone was seen repeatedly, ten times or more. The germline gene is not matched at one end of the junction; a read error may be the cause. The chain recombines TRBV6-6 with TRBJ1-5, with 8 bases lining up with TRBD1. Looked up from germline, CDR1 is MNHNY and CDR2 is SVGAGI (reference sequence). The CDR3 runs 15 residues. CDR3 DNA sequence: TGTGCCAGCAGATACTTGGGACAGGCTAATCAGCCCCAGCATTTT. Translation gives CASRYLGQANQPQHF.

This clone was seen only a few times. The chain employs TRBV9 and TRBJ2-1; 7 bases agree with TRBD1. The V gene end was trimmed by 3 bases and the J gene end by 8 bases; junction bases not matched to a gene: 11. The CDR3 spans 15 residues. From germline, CDR1 is SGDLS and CDR2 YYNGEE. CDR3 bases: TGTGCCAGCAGCGCCGGTGACAGGGTCTTCGATGAGCAGTTCTTC. Translation gives CASSAGDRVFDEQFF.

Ten or more counts support this clone. This chain joins TRBV12-3 or TRBV12-4 and TRBJ1-2; tentative D call: TRBD1 (5 bases). This CDR3 is 14 amino acids long. V lost 7 bases and J lost 4, with 16 bases in between. The CDR3 nucleotides read TGTGCCAGCACCCACTCTTGGGGGGTCTATGGCTACACCTTC. This gives the protein CASTHSWGVYGYTF.

The sample holds many counts of this clone. This chain links TRBV7-9 with TRBJ1-1; D gene uncertain. This CDR3 comprises 15 residues. V lost 5 bases, J lost 1 base, and 14 bases lay in between. Germline V CDR1 and CDR2: SEHNR, FQNEAQ (reference sequence). The CDR3 spells CASSRGLYANTEAFF. CDR3 nucleotides: TGTGCCAGCAGCCGAGGACTGTACGCGAACACTGAAGCTTTCTTT.

This clone has a count of ten or more. V is TRBV6-1 and J is TRBJ1-1; a weak D match, TRBD1 (6 bases). CDR1 is MNHNS, CDR2 SASEGT, per germline. The CDR3 consists of 13 residues. Trimming took 3 bases from V and 1 from J, leaving 6 bases between them. The CDR3 DNA follows: TGTGCCAGCAGTGACAGGGGGAACACTGAAGCTTTCTTT. As protein: CASSDRGNTEAFF.

This clone was recorded many times. The rearrangement joins TRBV5-5 to TRBJ2-7; 9 bases are shared with TRBD2. Germline V gene lookup returns CDR1 SGHKS and CDR2 YYEKEE (reference sequence). Trimming removed 1 base from V and 4 bases from J; junction bases left unmatched: 9. The CDR3 spans 16 residues. The CDR3 DNA reads TGTGCCAGCAGCTTGAGCCCTAGCGGGATCTCATACGAGCAGTACTTC. Its translation is CASSLSPSGISYEQYF.

This clone was counted at least ten times. The chain links TRBV10-3 to TRBJ1-5; D possibly corresponds to TRBD1 (6 bases). Germline CDR1 and CDR2: ENHRY and SYGVKD. The length of the CDR3 is 14 residues. Trimming took 3 bases from V and 3 from J, leaving 9 bases between them. The CDR3, as DNA: TGTGCCATCAGTGAACAGGGTCCCAATCAGCCCCAGCATTTT. Protein product: CAISEQGPNQPQHF.

This clone showed up many times. The chain links TRBV27 to TRBJ1-1; tentatively, D is TRBD1 (6 bases). The CDR3 length is 12 residues. Germline values: CDR1 MNHEY, CDR2 SMNVEV (reference sequence). V lost 6 bases, J lost 4 bases, and 9 bases lay in between. CDR3 DNA sequence: TGTGCCAGCAGCACGACAGGCACTGAAGCTTTCTTT. Translated: CASSTTGTEAFF.

The chain links TRBV29-1 to TRBJ1-2; no reliable D call. The CDR3 sequence is 14 residues long. Between the trimmed V and J ends, which lost 8 bases and 1 base, there was a span of 17 bases. Germline CDR1 is SQVTM and CDR2 is ANQGSEA. In nucleotides, the CDR3 is TGCAGCTCGCTATCCGGGGAACTTAACTATGGCTACACCTTC. It encodes CSSLSGELNYGYTF.

This clone was seen at least ten times. This chain links TRBV27 with TRBJ1-4; 9 positions agree with TRBD1. CDR3 length equals 15 residues. J was trimmed by 8 bases and V by 1 base; bases with no gene match: 5. The germline V gene has CDR1 MNHEY and CDR2 SMNVEV (reference sequence). For the CDR3, the DNA is TGTGCCAGCAGTTTATTCGGGGGACAGGGAGAAAAACTGTTTTTT. It translates to CASSLFGGQGEKLFF.

This clone showed up just a few times. The chain links TRBV7-8 to TRBJ2-5; possible D gene TRBD1, 5 bases. The V and J ends lost 2 bases and 7 bases respectively, with 11 bases between them. CDR1 is SGHVS, CDR2 FQNEAQ, per germline. The CDR3 has 13 amino acids. The CDR3 bases are TGTGCCAGCAGCTTATCAGGGTTCGGGACCCAGTACTTC. As protein: CASSLSGFGTQYF.

This clone was counted at least ten times. V and J are TRBV28 and TRBJ1-4; 7 bases are a match to TRBD1. Trimming at V came to 7 bases and at J to 7 bases, leaving 3 bases not matched to a gene. The CDR3 totals 12 residues. CDR1 is MDHEN, CDR2 SYDVKM, per germline. CDR3 DNA: TGTGCCAGCAAGGGGGCAAGTGAAAAACTGTTTTTT. This gives the protein CASKGASEKLFF. The full variable domain, rest sourced from reference TRBV28 and TRBJ1-4, is DVKVTQSSRYLVKRTGEKVFLECVQDMDHENMFWYRQDPGLGLRLIYFSYDVKMKEKGDIPEGYSVSREKKERFSLILESASTNQTSMYLCASKGASEKLFFGSGTQLSVL.

This clone was seen at least ten times. The genes are TRBV28 and TRBJ2-1, with TRBD2 matching over 7 bases. The ends lost 5 bases at V and 8 bases at J; junction bases unmatched: 21. CDR1 and CDR2 (germline): MDHEN, SYDVKM. The CDR3 extends over 18 amino acids. The CDR3 here is CASSRPLGAGLLQDEQFF. As DNA, the CDR3 is TGTGCCAGCAGTCGCCCTTTGGGAGCGGGACTACTTCAAGATGAGCAGTTCTTC.

This clone was counted ten times or more. This rearrangement joins TRBV7-9 to TRBJ2-1, with 10 bases that match TRBD2. J was trimmed by 7 bases and V by 4 bases; bases with no gene match: 10. The CDR3 consists of 16 residues. The germline V gene encodes CDR1 SEHNR and CDR2 FQNEAQ (reference sequence). CDR3 loop: CASSSLAGGRGNEQFF. The CDR3 region has the DNA TGTGCCAGCAGCTCCTTAGCGGGAGGACGGGGAAATGAGCAGTTCTTC.